This entry lists 24 T cell receptor beta chains sequenced from one sample in a study of shared clonotypes between healthy human individuals. CD8 cells classed as naive were CD45RO-negative and positively selected for CCR7, excluding terminally differentiated effector memory CD45RA+ cells. Here immunoSEQ multiplex PCR was the method, and the copy in TCRdb shows in-frame clones only, minus some. The sample comprises 1.5 million to 2.5 million clones, less than 95% of which are singletons, and 0.95% to 1.5% rests with the top ten. Sequenced: naive CD8+ T cells sorted from blood. The source of these receptors is a man younger than 35 in good health.

This clone occurred once. The chain is built from TRBV5-6 and TRBJ2-1, with D possibly being TRBD2 (6 bases). Germline CDR1 is SGHDT and CDR2 is YYEEEE. The CDR3 length is 11 residues. Deletions cut 0 bases from V and 14 bases from J, with 9 bases between. CDR3 nucleotides: TGTGCCAGCAGCTTGGGACTAGAGGAGTTCTTC. It encodes CASSLGLEEFF. Supplemented by reference TRBV5-6 and TRBJ2-1, the full variable domain reads DAGVTQSPTHLIKTRGQQVTLRCSPKSGHDTVSWYQQALGQGPQFIFQYYEEEERQRGNFPDRFSGHQFPNYSSELNVNALLLGDSALYLCASSLGLEEFFGPGTRLTVL.

The chain combines TRBV18 with TRBJ1-1; D call uncertain. Germline-derived CDR1 and CDR2 are KGHSH and LQKENI. Trimming left V 3 bases short and J 0 bases short, with 11 bases between. The CDR3 has 15 residues. CDR3 sequence: CASSPDGSLNTEAFF. Here the CDR3 DNA reads TGTGCCAGCTCACCCGACGGCTCCTTGAACACTGAAGCTTTCTTT.

The chain links TRBV20-1 to TRBJ1-4; 8 bases are a match to TRBD1. This CDR3 is built from 11 residues. In germline, CDR1 is DFQATT, CDR2 SNEGSKA (reference sequence). After removal of 6 bases from V and 8 bases from J, the junction contained 2 bases not matched to a gene. CDR3 DNA sequence: TGCAGTGCGAGGGACAGGGAAAAACTGTTTTTT. This sequence encodes CSARDREKLFF.

This chain connects TRBV7-9 to TRBJ1-6; D is unclear. The length of the CDR3 is 12 residues. The V and J ends lost 0 bases and 10 bases respectively, with 4 bases between them. The V gene's germline CDR1 is SEHNR and CDR2 FQNEAQ (reference sequence). For the CDR3, the DNA is TGTGCCAGCAGCTTAGCGTTATCACCCCTCCACTTT. Protein sequence: CASSLALSPLHF.

The chain carries TRBV5-6 and TRBJ1-2; D is ambiguous. V lost 4 bases and J lost 4, with 8 bases in between. The CDR3 has 12 amino acids. Germline V gene sequence: CDR1 SGHDT, CDR2 YYEEEE. CDR3 region: CASSQDTYGYTF. CDR3 sequence (DNA): TGTGCCAGCAGCCAGGATACCTATGGCTACACCTTC.

The gene calls are TRBV27 and TRBJ2-7; 11 nucleotides match TRBD1. The V gene end was trimmed by 2 bases and the J gene end by 7 bases; junction bases not matched to a gene: 4. The germline gives CDR1 MNHEY, CDR2 SMNVEV (reference sequence). The CDR3 runs to 14 residues. CDR3 coding DNA: TGTGCCAGCAGTTTAACCGGGACAGGGGGAGAGCAGTACTTC. It yields the protein CASSLTGTGGEQYF.

The chain couples TRBV5-4 to TRBJ2-3; D gene ambiguous. Germline V gene lookup returns CDR1 SGHNT and CDR2 YYREEE (reference sequence). The CDR3 loop spans 11 amino acids. Trimming removed 0 bases from V and 6 bases from J, with 2 bases in between. The CDR3 loop reads CASSLVDTQYF. The CDR3 coding sequence is TGTGCCAGCAGCTTGGTTGATACGCAGTATTTT.

The chain employs TRBV11-2 and TRBJ2-7; TRBD2 agrees at 9 bases. CDR1 is SGHAT and CDR2 is FQNNGV in the germline V gene. The CDR3 is made up of 15 amino acids. The trim removed 6 bases at V and 5 bases at J, leaving 11 bases unmatched. Written as DNA, the CDR3 is TGTGCCAGCAGTTATGGGGCGGGAGGGCTGAACGAGCAGTACTTC. Translation gives CASSYGAGGLNEQYF.

The V call is TRBV15, the J call TRBJ1-6, with D hard to call. The CDR3 has 15 amino acids. Germline lookup yields CDR1 LNHNV and CDR2 YYDKDF (reference sequence). The V gene lost 1 base and the J gene lost 10 bases, with 14 bases spanning the gap. CDR3 in DNA: TGTGCCACCAGCAGAGTGAGGGAGGGTGACTCACCCCTCCACTTT. It is translated as CATSRVREGDSPLHF.

This clone is a singleton in its sample. The chain is built from TRBV6-5 and TRBJ1-2, with a possible D match to TRBD1 (5 bases). From germline, CDR1 is MNHEY and CDR2 SVGAGI. The CDR3 sequence is 12 residues long. The V end lost 4 bases, the J end lost 5 bases, and 8 bases lay between the germline ends. CDR3 residues: CASSFPGYGYTF. The CDR3 region has the DNA TGTGCCAGCAGTTTCCCAGGGTATGGCTACACCTTC.

J is TRBJ1-2 and V is TRBV29-1; D might be TRBD1 (5 bases). V was trimmed by 4 bases and J by 1 base, leaving 13 bases between them. Germline V gene lookup returns CDR1 SQVTM and CDR2 ANQGSEA. The CDR3 runs to 14 residues. CDR3 sequence: CSVVPRGVNYGYTF. Written as DNA, the CDR3 is TGCAGCGTTGTCCCCCGAGGGGTTAACTATGGCTACACCTTC. The whole variable domain, remainder taken from reference TRBV29-1 and TRBJ1-2, is SAVISQKPSRDICQRGTSLTIQCQVDSQVTMMFWYRQQPGQSLTLIATANQGSEATYESGFVIDKFPISRPNLTFSTLTVSNMSPEDSSIYLCSVVPRGVNYGYTFGSGTRLTVV.

The genes are TRBV7-6 and TRBJ2-1, with D unresolved. V gave up 5 bases and J gave up 7 bases, with 12 bases separating them. Germline V CDR1 and CDR2: SGHVS, FNYEAQ. CDR3 length: 13 residues. For the CDR3, the DNA is TGTGCCAGCAGCCCCCCGTCGTGGAATGAGCAGTTCTTC. Amino acid sequence: CASSPPSWNEQFF. The variable domain in full, completed from reference TRBV7-6 and TRBJ2-1, reads GAGVSQSPRYKVTKRGQDVALRCDPISGHVSLYWYRQALGQGPEFLTYFNYEAQQDKSGLPNDRFSAERPEGSISTLTIQRTEQRDSAMYRCASSPPSWNEQFFGPGTRLTVL.

This clone was detected a few times. The gene calls are TRBV5-6 and TRBJ2-1; D is undetermined. The CDR3 is made up of 11 amino acids. V lost 0 bases to trimming and J lost 8 bases, with 3 bases between them. From germline, CDR1 is SGHDT and CDR2 YYEEEE. The CDR3 nucleotides are TGTGCCAGCAGCTTGGGGTATGAGCAGTTCTTC. It specifies CASSLGYEQFF.

This clone was detected only once. The same CDR3 can be traced to other DNA sequences in this sample. V usage is TRBV7-9 and J usage is TRBJ2-1, with D uncertain. CDR1 and CDR2 from the germline V gene are SEHNR and FQNEAQ (reference sequence). The CDR3 is 12 amino acids. V was pared by 1 base and J by 8 bases, with 6 bases between. CDR3 coding DNA: TGTGCCAGCAGCTTAGAAAACCATGAGCAGTTCTTC. Amino acids: CASSLENHEQFF.

CDR3 loop: CASSLGPYTYEQYF. The CDR3 DNA is TGTGCCAGCAGCTTAGGCCCCTATACCTACGAGCAGTACTTC. V gene TRBV11-2 combines with J gene TRBJ2-7, with D unresolved. The CDR3 runs to 14 residues. Trimming cost V 1 base and J 2 bases, with 9 bases left between them. Germline CDR1 reads SGHAT; CDR2 reads FQNNGV.

A remark on this clone: A much larger clone lies a single base off, so this may be a read error. The rearrangement links TRBV6-6 to TRBJ2-2, with unresolved D. The V and J ends lost 7 bases and 1 base respectively, with 4 bases between them. Germline CDR1 MNHNY, CDR2 SVGAGI (reference sequence). The CDR3 extends over 12 amino acids. CDR3: CASTENTGELFF. In DNA form, the CDR3 reads TGTGCCAGCACCGAGAACACCGGGGAGCTGTTTTTT.

Worth noting for this clone: Other DNA sequences in the sample encode the same CDR3. V usage is TRBV9 and J usage is TRBJ2-5, with D possibly called TRBD1 or TRBD2 (6 bases each). Germline CDR1 and CDR2: SGDLS and YYNGEE. The CDR3 runs 16 residues. Between the trimmed V and J ends, which lost 2 bases and 0 bases, there was a span of 14 bases. This CDR3 reads CASSVSGATYQETQYF. In DNA form, the CDR3 reads TGTGCCAGCAGCGTTTCGGGGGCGACGTACCAAGAGACCCAGTACTTC.

V and J are TRBV6-5 and TRBJ2-7, with D possibly being TRBD2 (6 bases). The V gene's germline CDR1 is MNHEY and CDR2 SVGAGI. V was shortened by 5 bases and J by 0 bases, with 14 bases between the two germline ends. CDR3 size: 15 residues. The CDR3 nucleotides read TGTGCCAGCAGTCGCGCGGCGGGGAGCTCCTACGAGCAGTACTTC. This encodes CASSRAAGSSYEQYF.

As to this clone: This sample includes further DNA sequences coding for the same CDR3. J is TRBJ1-5 and V is TRBV27, with D possibly being TRBD1 (6 bases). This CDR3 is 16 amino acids long. CDR1 and CDR2 from the germline V gene are MNHEY and SMNVEV (reference sequence). Trimming removed 0 bases at V and 4 bases at J, with 13 bases between. The CDR3 sequence: CASSLSAGAGNQPQHF. CDR3 DNA: TGTGCCAGCAGTTTATCGGCAGGGGCGGGAAATCAGCCCCAGCATTTT.

The rearrangement uses TRBV7-9 and TRBJ2-5, with TRBD2 identical over 13 bases. The CDR3 loop spans 18 amino acids. V trimming: 5 bases; J trimming: 1 base; junction bases outside the gene matches: 10. In germline, CDR1 is SEHNR, CDR2 FQNEAQ (reference sequence). CDR3 loop: CASSAGTSGIPLQETQYF. The CDR3 DNA is TGTGCCAGCAGCGCCGGGACTAGCGGGATCCCCCTCCAAGAGACCCAGTACTTC.

The chain carries TRBV9 and TRBJ2-7; D remains ambiguous. The V gene's germline CDR1 is SGDLS and CDR2 YYNGEE. The CDR3 is made up of 14 amino acids. V lost 4 bases to trimming and J lost 7 bases, with 18 bases between them. The chain's CDR3 is CASSPRLNLGEQYF. The CDR3 DNA follows: TGTGCCAGCAGCCCACGGTTGAACCTAGGGGAGCAGTACTTC. The complete variable domain, with remaining parts taken from reference TRBV9 and TRBJ2-7, reads DSGVTQTPKHLITATGQRVTLRCSPRSGDLSVYWYQQSLDQGLQFLIQYYNGEERAKGNILERFSAQQFPDLHSELNLSSLELGDSALYFCASSPRLNLGEQYFGPGTRLTVT.

The rearrangement links TRBV2 to TRBJ1-2; 7 bases align to TRBD1. V gave up 6 bases and J gave up 2 bases; unmatched junction bases: 30. The CDR3 runs to 22 residues. CDR1 is SNHLY, CDR2 FYNNEI, per germline. CDR3 sequence (DNA): TGTGCCAGCAGCACCCGGACAGGCAGCCGGGCGGTCCCCGAGGATATCAACTATGGCTACACCTTC. It is translated as CASSTRTGSRAVPEDINYGYTF. The full variable domain, rest sourced from reference TRBV2 and TRBJ1-2, is EPEVTQTPSHQVTQMGQEVILRCVPISNHLYFYWYRQILGQKVEFLVSFYNNEISEKSEIFDDQFSVERPDGSNFTLKIRSTKLEDSAMYFCASSTRTGSRAVPEDINYGYTFGSGTRLTVV.

This rearrangement joins TRBV5-8 to TRBJ1-2; 8 bases line up with TRBD1. The CDR3 has 13 amino acids. Germline lookup yields CDR1 SGHTS and CDR2 YDEGEE. V was pared by 3 bases and J by 8 bases, with 6 bases of the junction left unmatched. This CDR3 reads CASSSDREEGYTF. CDR3 nucleotide sequence: TGTGCCAGCAGCTCGGACAGGGAAGAAGGCTACACCTTC.

In its sample, this clone was seen a few times. The chain links TRBV2 to TRBJ1-5, with D perhaps matching TRBD1 (5 bases). The CDR3 has 17 residues. Trimming stripped 2 bases from V and 4 bases from J, with 18 bases between. Germline V gives CDR1 SNHLY, CDR2 FYNNEI. CDR3 sequence reads: CASSETPGRVANQPQHF. CDR3 bases: TGTGCCAGCAGTGAAACCCCAGGCAGGGTAGCAAATCAGCCCCAGCATTTT.